The table lists the clone carrying this T cell receptor beta chain with many counts. The target antigen is unknown. The CDR3 has 19 amino acids. Trimming took 7 bases from V and 5 from J, leaving 29 bases between them. The germline V gene encodes CDR1 LNHDA and CDR2 SQIVND (reference sequence). The record originates from a study of T cells in Graves' hyperthyroidism and ophthalmopathy. Regions amplified from RNA transcripts were the TCR beta CDR3 regions. The HTBI primer set was used in a first-round RT-PCR of the TCR CDR3. TCRdb re-analysed the multiplex PCR reads in MiXCR, keeping a single row per CDR3 protein. The sample carries fewer than 450,000 distinct CDR3 sequences, about a sixth recorded once. Findings and limits, study-wide: Ophthalmopathy was identified by the model a median approximately 6.4 months ahead of onset. Most thyroid clonotypes expanded above 0.001 appeared in blood too.

Every diagnosis used clinical symptoms, serum thyroxine and TRAb, thyroid ultrasound and orbital computed tomography. Predating any ophthalmopathy symptoms, the blood sample was taken at first hyperthyroidism diagnosis. Input material: blood. V is TRBV19 and J is TRBJ1-4, with TRBD1 as a possible D gene (6 bases). The source of this sequence is a woman aged 25 to 39 with Graves' hyperthyroidism that later progressed to Graves' ophthalmopathy. The CDR3: CASTTKRQALLGQNEKLFF. DNA of the CDR3: TGTGCCAGTACTACGAAAAGACAGGCTTTGTTGGGGCAAAATGAAAAACTGTTTTTT.